This note documents a single T cell receptor (beta chain) sequence. Template switching added UMIs carrying a 6-nucleotide sample barcode. Reprocessing the 5' RACE reads, TCRdb reports a single entry for every CDR3 protein and omits DNA. The sample's table shows around 97,000 distinct CDR3 sequences. This entry is derived from a study of monozygotic twins with inflammatory bowel disease. This CDR3 region has 15 residues. Germline values: CDR1 MNHNS, CDR2 SASEGT. The TCR originated in a human donor with ulcerative colitis or Crohn's disease, or a healthy co-twin of an affected twin (not recorded which). The sequencing sample was made of blood. The chain links TRBV6-1 to TRBJ1-5; the D gene TCRdb calls, TRBD1, cannot be checked with no DNA. Here the CDR3 reads CASRAGTGLNQPQHF.